This T cell receptor (beta chain) was documented in a study of CD8+CD57+ T cells in acquired aplastic anemia. Study information: DNA recovered from sorted CD4+ and CD8+ cells had a mean of approximately 3.5 ug. General study results and limits: Patients were compared with controls for CD8+ Simpson's diversity, and no significant difference emerged. There were roughly 28 CD8+ CDR3 sequences that occurred in both patients and controls.

In the case of this clonotype: Its antigen is unknown.

In patients chosen for sequencing, flow cytometry had shown CD8+CD57+ cell expansion. Genomic DNA was employed as the template in profiling TCR beta VDJ and CDR3. One entry per CDR3 protein, called by TCRdb with MiXCR from the reads. The sample carries 270,000 or so distinct CDR3 sequences, approximately 82% recorded once. The CDR3 spans 16 residues. Germline-derived CDR1 and CDR2 are LGHNA and YSLEER. V was trimmed by 7 bases and J by 2 bases, leaving 21 bases between them. The sample taken for sequencing was sorted CD4+, CD8+, or CD8+CD57+ T cells (not recorded which) from PBMCs. This TCR derives from a human donor with aplastic anemia. The genes are TRBV4-3 and TRBJ2-7; a possible D gene is TRBD2 (6 bases). CDR3 region: CASNDFGREVAYEQYV. The CDR3 DNA is TGCGCCAGCAATGATTTTGGGCGGGAAGTCGCCTACGAGCAGTACGTC.